This T cell receptor beta chain was found in a study of blood T cells in healthy people across ages. Study-wide findings and caveats: It was not known whether donors were CMV positive (a possible confounder of expanded clonotype changes).

A second roughly 7 to 12 cycle PCR used barcoded and J-beta primers. TCRdb re-analysed the 5' RACE reads in MiXCR, keeping a single row per CDR3 protein. The data contain about 750,000 distinct CDR3 sequences, about 55% of them singletons. Comments on this clonotype: The antigen remains unidentified.

The sequenced material came from blood. This TCR came from a man aged 80 or over in good health.

The CDR3 loop reads CASSRGTAPYEQYF. CDR3 in DNA: TGTGCCAGCAGTCGTGGGACAGCTCCTTACGAGCAGTACTTC. The chain couples TRBV7-6 to TRBJ2-7; TRBD1 matches 7 bases. In germline, CDR1 is SGHVS, CDR2 FNYEAQ. J lost 4 bases, V lost 6 bases, and 9 bases had no gene match. This CDR3 is 14 amino acids long.